Presented here are 28 T cell receptor beta chains from one specimen sequenced in a study of blood T cell repertoires in COVID-19. The protocol was immunoSEQ multiplex PCR, while the TCRdb copy is restricted to in-frame clones and leaves out a portion. This table holds more than 85,000 clones, roughly 80% found once. Source material: peripheral blood. These receptors originate from a man at least 80 years old with active or convalescent COVID-19.

The V gene is TRBV6-8, the J gene TRBJ2-1; D remains ambiguous. Trimming removed 6 bases at V and 9 bases at J, with 6 bases between. The CDR3 has 10 amino acids. CDR1 is MNHGY, CDR2 SAAAGT, per germline. The CDR3 protein is CASSRGEQFF. As DNA, the CDR3 is TGTGCCAGCAGCCGCGGTGAGCAGTTCTTC.

This chain links TRBV10-3 with TRBJ1-5; D not certain. Trimming cost V 2 bases and J 0 bases, with 8 bases left between them. Germline loops: CDR1 ENHRY, CDR2 SYGVKD. There are 15 residues in the CDR3. CDR3 sequence reads: CAISERRDSNQPQHF. The CDR3 bases are TGTGCCATCAGTGAGCGGAGGGATAGCAATCAGCCCCAGCATTTT.

The V call is TRBV7-2, the J call TRBJ2-1; 14 nucleotides match TRBD2. With V trimmed by 4 bases and J by 7 bases, 9 bases remained unmatched. From germline, CDR1 is SGHTA and CDR2 FQGNSA. The CDR3 is 17 residues long. The CDR3 DNA reads as TGTGCCAGCAGCTCACGAAGACTAGCGGGGGGGACAAATGAGCAGTTCTTC. This gives the protein CASSSRRLAGGTNEQFF.

The genes are TRBV6-5 and TRBJ2-3, with D unresolved. V was shortened by 0 bases and J by 2 bases, with 6 bases between the two germline ends. In germline, CDR1 is MNHEY, CDR2 SVGAGI. The length of the CDR3 is 14 residues. In nucleotides, the CDR3 is TGTGCCAGCAGTTACTCCTATTCCACAGATACGCAGTATTTT. This translates into CASSYSYSTDTQYF.

The chain employs TRBV13 and TRBJ2-4; possibly TRBD1 for D (5 bases). The CDR3 is 18 amino acids. V was cut by 2 bases and J by 1 base, with 18 bases left in between. Germline V gene sequence: CDR1 PRHDT, CDR2 FYEKMQ (reference sequence). For the CDR3, the DNA is TGTGCCAGCAGCTTATCTTGGAGCGACAGCTTCGCCAAAAACATTCAGTACTTC. As protein: CASSLSWSDSFAKNIQYF.

This chain links TRBV6-5 with TRBJ2-1; D is undetermined. The CDR3 totals 13 residues. CDR1 is MNHEY, CDR2 SVGAGI, per germline. V dropped 7 bases and J dropped 0 bases, with 7 bases sitting between them. The CDR3 region has the DNA TGTGCCAGCACAGGAAGCTCCTACAATGAGCAGTTCTTC. This gives the protein CASTGSSYNEQFF.

This chain uses TRBV3-1 (or the pseudogene TRBV3-2) with TRBJ1-5, with D possibly matching TRBD1 (6 bases). The CDR3 runs to 14 residues. Trimming shortened V by 2 bases and J by 4 bases, and 9 bases separated the two germline ends. CDR1 is LGHDT and CDR2 is YNNKEL in the germline V gene (reference sequence). The CDR3, as DNA: TGTGCCAGCAGCCAAACCCAGGGGAATCAGCCCCAGCATTTT. It encodes CASSQTQGNQPQHF.

The V call is TRBV6-5, the J call TRBJ2-2; TRBD1 is a possible D gene (6 bases). V was clipped by 4 bases and J by 3 bases, with 15 bases between them. CDR1 MNHEY and CDR2 SVGAGI come from the germline V gene. The CDR3 has 16 residues. The CDR3 DNA is TGTGCCAGCAGTTCCACCGACAGGCGAGACACCGGGGAGCTGTTTTTT. It specifies CASSSTDRRDTGELFF.

The chain is built from TRBV18 and TRBJ2-7; perhaps TRBD1 as D (5 bases). The CDR3 is 15 residues long. The germline V gene has CDR1 KGHSH and CDR2 LQKENI. The V and J ends lost 3 bases and 0 bases respectively, with 12 bases between them. The CDR3 region is CASSPLTASSYEQYF. The CDR3 DNA reads TGTGCCAGCTCACCTTTGACAGCAAGCTCCTACGAGCAGTACTTC. The full variable domain, completed using reference TRBV18 and TRBJ2-7, is NAGVMQNPRHLVRRRGQEARLRCSPMKGHSHVYWYRQLPEEGLKFMVYLQKENIIDESGMPKERFSAEFPKEGPSILRIQQVVRGDSAAYFCASSPLTASSYEQYFGPGTRLTVT.

The chain couples TRBV18 to TRBJ2-3; D is possibly TRBD2 (5 bases). This CDR3 has 16 amino acids. Germline V lookup: CDR1 KGHSH, CDR2 LQKENI. Trimming removed 3 bases from V and 3 bases from J, with 16 bases in between. The CDR3: CASSPVAGRRTDTQYF. In DNA form, the CDR3 reads TGTGCCAGCTCACCCGTGGCGGGTCGACGTACAGATACGCAGTATTTT.

The rearrangement joins TRBV5-1 to TRBJ2-1, with 7 bases matching TRBD1. The V gene's germline CDR1 is SGHRS and CDR2 YFSETQ. Trimming at V came to 3 bases and at J to 4 bases, leaving 7 bases not matched to a gene. This CDR3 has 15 residues. The chain's CDR3 is CASSSGDSNYNEQFF. CDR3 DNA: TGCGCCAGCAGCTCCGGGGACAGTAATTACAATGAGCAGTTCTTC. The full variable domain, with the rest looked up from reference TRBV5-1 and TRBJ2-1, is KAGVTQTPRYLIKTRGQQVTLSCSPISGHRSVSWYQQTPGQGLQFLFEYFSETQRNKGNFPGRFSGRQFSNSRSEMNVSTLELGDSALYLCASSSGDSNYNEQFFGPGTRLTVL.

The rearrangement links TRBV3-1 (or the pseudogene TRBV3-2) to TRBJ2-2; D is undetermined. Trimming stripped 0 bases from V and 0 bases from J, with 8 bases between. The germline V gene has CDR1 LGHDT and CDR2 YNNKEL (reference sequence). This CDR3 has 16 residues. This chain's CDR3 is CASSQEATANTGELFF. CDR3 coding DNA: TGTGCCAGCAGCCAAGAGGCAACCGCGAACACCGGGGAGCTGTTTTTT.

This sequence joins TRBV19 and TRBJ1-6, with 7 bases matching TRBD1. Germline values: CDR1 LNHDA, CDR2 SQIVND (reference sequence). The trim removed 5 bases at V and 2 bases at J, leaving 18 bases unmatched. The CDR3 contains 20 residues. CDR3 bases: TGTGCCAGTAGTCCCCTTCAGACAGGGTTCACTGGTGCCTATAATTCACCCCTCCACTTT. It encodes CASSPLQTGFTGAYNSPLHF.

The rearrangement links TRBV12-1 to TRBJ2-1; the listed D gene, TRBD1, was not tested against the DNA. TRBV12-1 is a listed pseudogene. The CDR3 is 19 amino acids. CDR3 bases: TGTGCCAGCAGCCCGCCCGTGATGGTGGGACAGTCACGGGAAAATGAGCAGTTCTTC. As protein: CASSPPVMVGQSRENEQFF.

The rearrangement joins TRBV7-9 to TRBJ1-5, with D possibly TRBD1 on 5 matching bases. Germline V gene lookup returns CDR1 SEHNR and CDR2 FQNEAQ (reference sequence). The germline V and J ends were trimmed by 3 bases and 4 bases, with 10 bases remaining between them. This CDR3 region has 14 residues. As DNA, the CDR3 is TGTGCCAGCAGCTTGGGGGGATTAAATCAGCCCCAGCATTTT. This codes for CASSLGGLNQPQHF.

This rearrangement joins TRBV27 to TRBJ2-1; 9 bases align to TRBD1. Germline V gene lookup returns CDR1 MNHEY and CDR2 SMNVEV (reference sequence). CDR3 length: 15 residues. V dropped 3 bases and J dropped 2; count of bases not matched to a gene: 2. In DNA, the CDR3 is TGTGCCAGCAGTTTCGACAGGGGGACCTACAATGAGCAGTTCTTC. This sequence encodes CASSFDRGTYNEQFF.

The chain recombines TRBV20-1 with TRBJ1-2; D gene ambiguous. Trimming pared 3 bases from V and 0 bases from J, leaving 8 bases between. The CDR3 runs to 13 residues. Germline CDR1 DFQATT, CDR2 SNEGSKA (reference sequence). CDR3: CSASRVSNYGYTF. The DNA of the CDR3 is TGCAGTGCTAGTCGGGTATCTAACTATGGCTACACCTTC.

The rearrangement links TRBV7-9 to TRBJ2-1; TRBD1 is a possible D gene (5 bases). CDR1 and CDR2 from the germline V gene are SEHNR and FQNEAQ (reference sequence). The CDR3 spans 12 residues. Trimming left V 2 bases short and J 8 bases short, with 7 bases between. The CDR3 DNA reads as TGTGCCAGCAGCTTAAGGGGCGATGAGCAGTTCTTC. This encodes CASSLRGDEQFF.

The V and J genes are TRBV19 and TRBJ1-5; 10 nucleotides align to TRBD1. CDR3 length: 15 amino acids. The germline V gene has CDR1 LNHDA and CDR2 SQIVND (reference sequence). V was clipped by 2 bases and J by 7 bases; unmatched bases: 5. DNA for the CDR3: TGTGCCAGTAGTATATCGGGACAGGGGACCCAGCCCCAGCATTTT. Its translation: CASSISGQGTQPQHF.

The V gene is TRBV19, the J gene TRBJ2-5, with D possibly TRBD1 on 5 matching bases. V was cut by 5 bases and J by 4 bases, with 11 bases left in between. CDR3 length equals 13 residues. Germline V lookup: CDR1 LNHDA, CDR2 SQIVND (reference sequence). The CDR3 DNA follows: TGTGCCAGTAGTCCTCGAAGGGGAGAGACCCAGTACTTC. Its protein product is CASSPRRGETQYF.

This clone was seen a few times. At the DNA level, this CDR3 is encoded by other sequences in the same sample as well. V gene TRBV11-2 combines with J gene TRBJ2-1, with 13 bases lining up with TRBD2. Germline V gene sequence: CDR1 SGHAT, CDR2 FQNNGV. Trimming cost V 8 bases and J 9 bases; bases outside gene matches: 7. This CDR3 comprises 14 residues. The CDR3 here is CASRPGLAGSEQFF. DNA for the CDR3: TGTGCCAGCCGTCCGGGACTAGCGGGGAGTGAGCAGTTCTTC. Combining the CDR3 with reference TRBV11-2 and TRBJ2-1 gives the whole variable domain EAGVAQSPRYKIIEKRQSVAFWCNPISGHATLYWYQQILGQGPKLLIQFQNNGVVDDSQLPKDRFSAERLKGVDSTLKIQPAKLEDSAVYLCASRPGLAGSEQFFGPGTRLTVL.

In this sample, this clone turned up once. The V and J genes are TRBV7-7 and TRBJ2-1, with 9 bases lining up with TRBD2. The CDR3 is 14 residues long. V lost 5 bases and J lost 5; bases outside the gene matches: 4. CDR1 SSHAT and CDR2 FNYEAQ come from the germline V gene (reference sequence). CDR3: CASSPASGDNEQFF. The CDR3 DNA reads as TGTGCCAGCAGCCCAGCTAGCGGGGACAATGAGCAGTTCTTC.

This chain uses TRBV6-4 with TRBJ2-2; 9 bases fit TRBD1. This CDR3 is 15 amino acids long. V dropped 6 bases and J dropped 7; count of bases not matched to a gene: 9. Germline CDR1 MRHNA, CDR2 SNTAGT. CDR3 residues: CASSDRQGEFGELFF. DNA for the CDR3: TGTGCCAGCAGCGATCGACAGGGGGAATTCGGGGAGCTGTTTTTT.

V usage is TRBV10-1 and J usage is TRBJ2-3; a possible D gene is TRBD1 (5 bases). CDR3 length: 16 residues. V gave up 6 bases and J gave up 0 bases, with 16 bases separating them. From germline, CDR1 is WNHNN and CDR2 SYGVQD (reference sequence). CDR3 coding DNA: TGCGCCAGCAGCCTAGGGGCCGGCAGTAGCACAGATACGCAGTATTTT. Its translation: CASSLGAGSSTDTQYF.

In this sample, this clone turned up once. V usage is TRBV24-1 and J usage is TRBJ2-6; a possible D gene is TRBD1 (5 bases). Germline values: CDR1 KGHDR, CDR2 SFDVKD. V was cut by 0 bases and J by 0 bases, with 5 bases left in between. This CDR3 has 16 residues. CDR3 residues: CATSDLRGSGANVLTF. Here the CDR3 DNA reads TGTGCCACCAGTGATTTGAGGGGCTCTGGGGCCAACGTCCTGACTTTC.

This clone is termed hyperexpanded. The chain recombines TRBV27 with TRBJ2-1, with TRBD2 matching over 10 bases. Losses at the gene ends were 0 bases for V and 6 bases for J; bases not matched to a gene: 2. The CDR3 is made up of 15 amino acids. Per germline, CDR1 MNHEY and CDR2 SMNVEV (reference sequence). CDR3 DNA sequence: TGTGCCAGCAGTTTATCACTAGCGGGGCCCAATGAGCAGTTCTTC. Residues: CASSLSLAGPNEQFF.

V gene TRBV10-3 combines with J gene TRBJ2-2; 11 nucleotides match TRBD2. CDR1 is ENHRY, CDR2 SYGVKD, per germline. J gave up 7 bases and V 7 bases, and 11 bases lay outside the gene matches. CDR3 size: 16 residues. CDR3 residues: CAITVAGGLNGGELFF. The CDR3, as DNA: TGTGCCATCACGGTAGCGGGGGGGCTTAACGGCGGGGAGCTGTTTTTT.

The chain has TRBV5-4 and TRBJ2-7; 8 bases are shared with TRBD2. Germline values: CDR1 SGHNT, CDR2 YYREEE (reference sequence). V lost 7 bases, J lost 2 bases, and 11 bases stayed unmatched. CDR3 length: 15 amino acids. CDR3 sequence (DNA): TGTGCCAGCCAACCGGAGCGGGGGAAGACCTACGAGCAGTACTTC. Translation: CASQPERGKTYEQYF.